Presented here are 22 T cell receptor beta chains from one specimen sequenced in a study of blood T cell repertoires in COVID-19. Produced via immunoSEQ multiplex PCR; TCRdb's table is partial and in-frame only. Of tens of thousands of clones listed, 90% were seen once; the top ten hold just under 8.5%. The material sequenced was peripheral blood. These receptors were obtained from a woman in her 40s with active COVID-19.

The J gene is TRBJ1-2, the V gene TRBV19; 9 nucleotides agree with TRBD1. After removal of 9 bases from V and 0 bases from J, the junction contained 14 bases not matched to a gene. The germline gives CDR1 LNHDA, CDR2 SQIVND (reference sequence). The CDR3 is made up of 17 amino acids. The CDR3 sequence: CARYRGRATSPNYGYTF. DNA of the CDR3: TGTGCCAGGTACAGGGGGCGCGCAACCTCGCCTAACTATGGCTACACCTTC.

In regard to this clone: This sample also contains other DNA sequences that code for the same CDR3. This sequence joins TRBV3-1 (or the pseudogene TRBV3-2) and TRBJ2-3; 12 positions agree with TRBD2. The V segment lost 4 bases and the J segment 1 base; nucleotides outside the gene matches: 3. The CDR3 sequence is 16 residues long. In germline, CDR1 is LGHDT, CDR2 YNNKEL (reference sequence). This chain's CDR3 is CASSPRLAGGTDTQYF. DNA of the CDR3: TGTGCCAGCAGCCCTAGACTAGCGGGGGGCACAGATACGCAGTATTTT.

As to this clone: The junction shows a germline mismatch at one end, possibly a read error. The chain couples TRBV6-1 to TRBJ2-1; TRBD2 matches 13 bases. Germline V gene sequence: CDR1 MNHNS, CDR2 SASEGT. This CDR3 region has 15 residues. Here the CDR3 DNA reads TGTGCCAGCACTGAACTAGCGGGGGGGACCAATGAGCAGTTCTTC. This sequence encodes CASTELAGGTNEQFF.

The chain uses TRBV15 and TRBJ2-5; TRBD2 aligns across 7 bases. The trim removed 4 bases at V and 0 bases at J, leaving 5 bases unmatched. The germline gives CDR1 LNHNV, CDR2 YYDKDF (reference sequence). The length of the CDR3 is 15 residues. In DNA, the CDR3 is TGTGCCACCAGCAACCTAGCGGAGTACCAAGAGACCCAGTACTTC. The encoded protein is CATSNLAEYQETQYF.

This chain joins TRBV2 and TRBJ2-5; D is unresolved. Germline V gene sequence: CDR1 SNHLY, CDR2 FYNNEI. Trimming removed 0 bases at V and 13 bases at J, with 12 bases between. The CDR3 has 12 residues. The DNA for the CDR3 is TGTGCCAGCAGTGAAGCGCTGGGCAATAGGTACTTC. Encoded protein: CASSEALGNRYF.

The chain combines TRBV5-1 with TRBJ2-1, with TRBD2 matching over 15 bases. Germline V lookup: CDR1 SGHRS, CDR2 YFSETQ. CDR3 length: 16 amino acids. The trim removed 0 bases at V and 10 bases at J, leaving 5 bases unmatched. CDR3 DNA sequence: TGCGCCAGCAGCTTGGGGACTAGCGGGGGGGCTCGAGAGCAGTTCTTC. Amino acid sequence: CASSLGTSGGAREQFF.

The chain links TRBV11-3 to TRBJ1-2; D possibly corresponds to TRBD1 (5 bases). Trimming removed 1 base at V and 4 bases at J, with 13 bases between. The germline V gene has CDR1 SGHNT and CDR2 YENEEA. This CDR3 region has 15 residues. The CDR3 region is CASSLVFGGGYGYTF. CDR3 in DNA: TGTGCCAGCAGCTTAGTATTCGGGGGAGGCTATGGCTACACCTTC.

The chain combines TRBV11-3 with TRBJ2-3; 9 bases match TRBD2. The CDR3 runs to 17 residues. CDR1 is SGHNT and CDR2 is YENEEA in the germline V gene. The trim removed 5 bases at V and 4 bases at J, leaving 13 bases unmatched. The CDR3 here is CASSPSLPSGVADTQYF. The CDR3 DNA follows: TGTGCCAGCAGCCCTAGTCTCCCTAGCGGGGTTGCAGATACGCAGTATTTT.

This clone has just one count. The gene calls are TRBV9 and TRBJ1-4; D gene ambiguous. The CDR3 sequence is 16 residues long. V was clipped by 0 bases and J by 8 bases, with 17 bases between them. Germline values: CDR1 SGDLS, CDR2 YYNGEE. Written as DNA, the CDR3 is TGTGCCAGCAGCGTAGAAGGGAGTCAAGGGCGGGAAAAACTGTTTTTT. Translating it yields CASSVEGSQGREKLFF.

This chain connects TRBV19 to TRBJ2-5; TRBD2 matches 11 bases. CDR1 is LNHDA and CDR2 is SQIVND in the germline V gene (reference sequence). The CDR3 is 15 residues long. Trimming at V came to 5 bases and at J to 2 bases, leaving 4 bases not matched to a gene. CDR3 amino acids: CASSFGTSGQETQYF. CDR3 coding DNA: TGTGCCAGTAGTTTTGGGACTAGCGGACAAGAGACCCAGTACTTC.

The rearrangement joins TRBV10-3 to TRBJ1-1; no firm D call. Per germline, CDR1 ENHRY and CDR2 SYGVKD. The CDR3 consists of 13 residues. V gave up 6 bases and J gave up 3 bases, with 11 bases separating them. The DNA of the CDR3 is TGTGCCATCAGGGGCAGCCAATACACTGAAGCTTTCTTT. Translating it yields CAIRGSQYTEAFF.

This clone was observed once. The chain combines TRBV18 with TRBJ1-6; weak D call: TRBD1 (5 bases). The CDR3 sequence is 15 residues long. Germline loops: CDR1 KGHSH, CDR2 LQKENI. Trimming pared 3 bases from V and 9 bases from J, leaving 15 bases between. The chain's CDR3 is CASSPTGRAGSPLHF. As DNA, the CDR3 is TGTGCCAGCTCACCTACGGGCAGGGCAGGTTCACCCCTCCACTTT.

V gene TRBV3-1 (or the pseudogene TRBV3-2) combines with J gene TRBJ1-4; D uncertain. V shed 0 bases and J shed 3 bases, with 5 bases lying between them. Looked up from germline, CDR1 is LGHDT and CDR2 is YNNKEL (reference sequence). This CDR3 has 14 residues. The CDR3 DNA is TGTGCCAGCAGCCAAGATTATGCTAATGAAAAACTGTTTTTT. Translating gives CASSQDYANEKLFF.

This rearrangement joins TRBV2 to TRBJ2-3; tentative D call: TRBD2 (6 bases). CDR1 is SNHLY and CDR2 is FYNNEI in the germline V gene. The V and J ends lost 10 bases and 1 base respectively, with 15 bases between them. This CDR3 is 14 amino acids long. The CDR3 nucleotides are TGTGCCACCAGGGACTTCGGGGGCACAGATACGCAGTATTTT. Residues: CATRDFGGTDTQYF.

The V and J genes are TRBV5-1 and TRBJ2-3; D is uncertain. CDR1 and CDR2 from the germline V gene are SGHRS and YFSETQ. V was trimmed by 0 bases and J by 0 bases, leaving 14 bases between them. The CDR3 covers 17 residues. The CDR3 is CASSLGPLSSSTDTQYF. The DNA of the CDR3 is TGCGCCAGCAGCTTGGGCCCTCTTAGTTCTAGCACAGATACGCAGTATTTT.

This clone has only a few counts. V usage is TRBV7-7 and J usage is TRBJ2-7, with a weak D call TRBD2 (6 bases). Trimming removed 3 bases from V and 6 bases from J, with 9 bases in between. The germline V gene has CDR1 SSHAT and CDR2 FNYEAQ (reference sequence). This CDR3 is built from 12 residues. As DNA, the CDR3 is TGTGCCAGCAGCTTGTACGGGGGCGAGCAGTACTTC. This sequence encodes CASSLYGGEQYF.

The rearrangement joins TRBV27 to TRBJ2-2, with TRBD1 identical over 10 bases. The CDR3 totals 18 residues. From germline, CDR1 is MNHEY and CDR2 SMNVEV (reference sequence). The V and J ends lost 6 bases and 6 bases, in that order; junction bases with no gene match: 16. The CDR3 region has the DNA TGTGCCAGCAGCCTCACGGGACAGGGGCCGGCGCTGTCCGGGGAGCTGTTTTTT. Protein sequence: CASSLTGQGPALSGELFF.

This sequence joins TRBV19 and TRBJ1-1; D uncertain. The CDR3 length is 12 residues. Trimming shortened V by 6 bases and J by 7 bases, and 12 bases separated the two germline ends. The V gene's germline CDR1 is LNHDA and CDR2 SQIVND (reference sequence). The CDR3 sequence: CASSRFGHEAFF. The CDR3 DNA reads TGTGCCAGTAGCCGCTTTGGGCATGAAGCTTTCTTT. Using reference TRBV19 and TRBJ1-1 for the parts outside the CDR3, the full variable domain is DGGITQSPKYLFRKEGQNVTLSCEQNLNHDAMYWYRQDPGQGLRLIYYSQIVNDFQKGDIAEGYSVSREKKESFPLTVTSAQKNPTAFYLCASSRFGHEAFFGQGTRLTVV.

The rearrangement links TRBV11-3 to TRBJ2-5; 7 bases match TRBD1. The germline CDR1 and CDR2 sequences are SGHNT and YENEEA. Trimming at V came to 4 bases and at J to 0 bases, leaving 2 bases not matched to a gene. The CDR3 is 14 residues long. The CDR3 region is CASSSGQDQETQYF. The CDR3, as DNA: TGTGCCAGCAGCTCTGGACAGGACCAAGAGACCCAGTACTTC.

The chain is built from TRBV6-5 and TRBJ2-1; the match to TRBD1 covers 8 bases. This CDR3 contains 14 residues. Per the germline V gene, CDR1 is MNHEY and CDR2 is SVGAGI. Trimming cost V 6 bases and J 8 bases; bases outside gene matches: 9. CDR3 protein: CASSQDRVADEQFF. The CDR3 coding sequence is TGTGCCAGCAGCCAGGACAGGGTAGCGGATGAGCAGTTCTTC.

V usage is TRBV30 and J usage is TRBJ1-6; TRBD1 aligns across 8 bases. Germline loops: CDR1 GTSNPN, CDR2 SVGIG (reference sequence). V was pared by 0 bases and J by 5 bases, with 3 bases of the junction left unmatched. The CDR3 extends over 15 amino acids. CDR3 residues: CAWSVLDRDNSPLHF. CDR3 nucleotide sequence: TGTGCCTGGAGTGTACTGGACAGGGATAATTCACCCCTCCACTTT.

This chain joins TRBV11-2 and TRBJ1-1; the D gene is possibly TRBD1 (6 bases). The CDR3 extends over 16 amino acids. CDR1 and CDR2 (germline): SGHAT, FQNNGV. V dropped 2 bases and J dropped 6 bases, with 19 bases sitting between them. Written as DNA, the CDR3 is TGTGCCAGCAGCTTATTGATTATAGGGGGGGACGCTGAAGCTTTCTTT. This encodes CASSLLIIGGDAEAFF.